These 9 T cell receptor beta chains share one sample of origin, sequenced in a study of blood T cells in healthy people across ages. For the second PCR, which ran for roughly 6 to 12 cycles, a sample-barcoded 5' primer and a J-beta primer mix were used. From the 5' RACE reads, TCRdb called clonotypes with MiXCR, one entry per CDR3 protein. The sample contains 800,000 or so distinct CDR3 sequences, around half of which appear only once. The sample comprised blood. The source of these receptors is a man at least 80 years old in good health.

This clonotype was counted a few times. This chain links TRBV24-1 with TRBJ2-1; 7 bases match TRBD2. The CDR3 extends over 16 amino acids. Germline V gene sequence: CDR1 KGHDR, CDR2 SFDVKD. J gave up 2 bases and V 1 base, and 4 bases lay outside the gene matches. The CDR3 spells CATSDFTSEAYNEQFF. DNA for the CDR3: TGTGCCACCAGTGATTTCACTAGCGAGGCCTACAATGAGCAGTTCTTC.

This clonotype was seen more than once but under ten times. The V call is TRBV27, the J call TRBJ2-3; no firm D call. V was shortened by 5 bases and J by 5 bases, with 17 bases between the two germline ends. The CDR3 has 15 residues. In germline, CDR1 is MNHEY, CDR2 SMNVEV (reference sequence). The CDR3 coding sequence is TGTGCCAGCAGTCCCCGACTTAGTAGGGTAGATACGCAGTATTTT. This sequence encodes CASSPRLSRVDTQYF.

V is TRBV29-1 and J is TRBJ2-1; D remains unclear. The CDR3 covers 10 residues. Germline V gene lookup returns CDR1 SQVTM and CDR2 ANQGSEA. The CDR3 sequence is CGTYDDEQFF. DNA of the CDR3: TGCGGCACTTACGACGATGAGCAGTTCTTC.

The chain combines TRBV18 with TRBJ1-2; tentatively, D is TRBD1 (6 bases). Germline CDR1 and CDR2: KGHSH and LQKENI. The germline V and J ends were trimmed by 4 bases and 2 bases, with 14 bases remaining between them. The CDR3 totals 15 residues. CDR3 amino acids: CASSLSGTSNYGYTF. The CDR3 DNA follows: TGTGCCAGCTCACTGTCCGGGACATCCAACTATGGCTACACCTTC.

This chain connects TRBV7-9 to TRBJ1-2; perhaps TRBD1 as D (6 bases). This CDR3 is 16 amino acids long. Per the germline V gene, CDR1 is SEHNR and CDR2 is FQNEAQ (reference sequence). V lost 1 base to trimming and J lost 4 bases, with 16 bases between them. CDR3 DNA sequence: TGTGCCAGCAGCTTAGTTGCGGGGGCGCTGAGCTATGGCTACACCTTC. This translates into CASSLVAGALSYGYTF. Full variable domain (missing parts from reference TRBV7-9 and TRBJ1-2): DTGVSQNPRHKITKRGQNVTFRCDPISEHNRLYWYRQTLGQGPEFLTYFQNEAQLEKSRLLSDRFSAERPKGSFSTLEIQRTEQGDSAMYLCASSLVAGALSYGYTFGSGTRLTVV.

About this clonotype itself: A much larger clone lies one base from this, so it may be a read error. The chain uses TRBV5-1 and TRBJ2-7; D tentatively fits TRBD1 or TRBD2 (5 bases each). Germline V gene data show CDR1 as SGHRS and CDR2 as YFSETQ. This CDR3 region has 14 residues. CDR3 nucleotide sequence: TGCGCCAGCAGCCCCTTGGGACCCTCCTCCGAGCAGTACTTC. Its translation is CASSPLGPSSEQYF.

This clonotype was picked up many times. This chain joins TRBV2 and TRBJ2-4, with TRBD1 identical over 9 bases. CDR1 and CDR2 from the germline V gene are SNHLY and FYNNEI. Trimming removed 4 bases from V and 8 bases from J; junction bases left unmatched: 9. The CDR3 is made up of 15 amino acids. The DNA for the CDR3 is TGTGCCAGCAGTGCCGGACAGGGGCAAGTTTACATTCAGTACTTC. Encoded protein: CASSAGQGQVYIQYF.

This clonotype occurred a few times. The gene calls are TRBV6-5 and TRBJ2-2, with D uncertain. From germline, CDR1 is MNHEY and CDR2 SVGAGI. Deletions cut 7 bases from V and 7 bases from J, with 10 bases between. This CDR3 spans 12 amino acids. For the CDR3, the DNA is TGTGCCAGCACGAGTAGGGTCGGGGAGCTGTTTTTT. This encodes CASTSRVGELFF.

The chain joins TRBV21-1 to TRBJ2-5; the D call of TRBD2 is as the table states it, not checked on the DNA. TRBV21-1 is tagged as a pseudogene. This CDR3 has 17 residues. CDR3 nucleotide sequence: TGTGCCAGCGGCAAAAACGGGGCTAGCGGGGGCCAAGAGACCCAGTACTTC. It specifies CASGKNGASGGQETQYF.